This T cell receptor beta chain was profiled in a study of blood T cell repertoires in COVID-19. About the study: Acute-phase and convalescent COVID-19 samples originated in the United States, Italy and Spain.

The V end was cut by 3 bases, the J end by 2 bases, with 12 bases between. Germline lookup yields CDR1 SGDLS and CDR2 YYNGEE. This CDR3 has 14 amino acids. Here immunoSEQ multiplex PCR was the method, and the copy in TCRdb shows in-frame clones only, minus some. The table records about 210,000 clones, roughly 94% of them present only once. The V and J genes are TRBV9 and TRBJ2-7; a weak D match, TRBD2 (5 bases). Input material: peripheral blood. This clonotype was sampled from a man aged 25 to 40 with acute or convalescent COVID-19. The CDR3 bases are TGTGCCAGCAGCGACGGGGTGTCGACCTACGAGCAGTACTTC. Protein sequence: CASSDGVSTYEQYF.